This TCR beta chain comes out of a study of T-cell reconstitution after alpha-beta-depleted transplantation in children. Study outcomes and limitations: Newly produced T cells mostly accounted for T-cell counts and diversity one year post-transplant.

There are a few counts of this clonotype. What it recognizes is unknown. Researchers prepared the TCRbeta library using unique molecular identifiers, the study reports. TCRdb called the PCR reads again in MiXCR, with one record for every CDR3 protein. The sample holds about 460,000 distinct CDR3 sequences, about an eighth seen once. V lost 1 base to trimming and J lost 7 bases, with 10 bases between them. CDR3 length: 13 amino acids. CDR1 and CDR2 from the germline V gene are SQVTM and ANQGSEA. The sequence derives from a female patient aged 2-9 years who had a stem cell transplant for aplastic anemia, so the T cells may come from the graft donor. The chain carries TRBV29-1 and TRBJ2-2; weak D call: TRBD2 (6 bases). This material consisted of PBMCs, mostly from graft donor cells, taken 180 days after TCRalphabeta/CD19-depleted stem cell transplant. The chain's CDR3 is CSVEGGRSGELFF. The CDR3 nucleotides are TGCAGCGTTGAAGGAGGGAGGAGCGGGGAGCTGTTTTTT.